The table lists the clone carrying this TCR beta chain with a count of one. Its antigen is unidentified. The protocol was immunoSEQ multiplex PCR, while the TCRdb copy is restricted to in-frame clones and leaves out a portion. Of 72,000 or so clones listed, 81% were seen once; the top ten hold about 5%. Germline V gene sequence: CDR1 SGHNT, CDR2 YYREEE (reference sequence). V was cut by 0 bases and J by 13 bases, with 11 bases left in between. The CDR3 loop spans 12 amino acids. The sample belongs to a study of OX40 agonist ivuxolimab in advanced cancers. Study background: Ivuxolimab was delivered to patients intravenously every 2 weeks at doses spanning 0.01 to 10 mg/kg.

General study points: The expanded peripheral T cells' antigen specificity was not determined. Relatively little clonal expansion, among the lowest observed, appeared in partial responders at 0.1-3.0 mg/kg.

Cycle 7 day 1, cycle 4 day 1, and baseline were the timepoints at which blood was sampled. The sequence came from an adult with an advanced solid tumor such as melanoma, head and neck, liver or kidney cancer. The sequenced sample was CD4+ or CD8+ T cells sorted from blood, obtained in a trial of the OX40 agonist ivuxolimab. The rearrangement joins TRBV5-4 to TRBJ2-1; unclear D gene. The CDR3 DNA reads as TGTGCCAGCAGCTTGGACACACAAATCCAGTTCTTC. This sequence encodes CASSLDTQIQFF.